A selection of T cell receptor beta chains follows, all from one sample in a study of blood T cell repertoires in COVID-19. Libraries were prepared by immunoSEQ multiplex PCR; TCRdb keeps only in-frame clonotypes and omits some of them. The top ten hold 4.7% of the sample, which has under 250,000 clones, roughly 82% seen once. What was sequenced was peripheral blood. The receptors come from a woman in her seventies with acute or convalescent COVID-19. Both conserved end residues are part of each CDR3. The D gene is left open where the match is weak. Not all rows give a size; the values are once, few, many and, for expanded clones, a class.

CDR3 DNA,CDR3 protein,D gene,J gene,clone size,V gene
TGTGCCAGCAGCCAGCTAGGGGGCTATGGCTACACCTTC,CASSQLGGYGYTF,.,TRBJ1-2,.,TRBV14
TGTGCCAGCAGTTCCCCAGGGCCCGCTGGAAACACCATATATTTT,CASSSPGPAGNTIYF,.,TRBJ1-3,.,TRBV28
TGCGCCAGCAGTGACAGACAGTTGCATCAGCCCCAGCATTTT,CASSDRQLHQPQHF,.,TRBJ1-5,.,TRBV10-2
TGTGCCAGCAGATACGGACAGGGAAGTGAAAACACCATATATTTT,CASRYGQGSENTIYF,TRBD1,TRBJ1-3,.,TRBV3-1/TRBV3-2
TGTGCCAGCAGGGCGGGGGGCGCTGAAGCTTTCTTT,CASRAGGAEAFF,.,TRBJ1-1,.,TRBV6-5
TGTGCCATCGCGTCCTCCGGGACAGGGGACACTGAAGCTTTCTTT,CAIASSGTGDTEAFF,TRBD1,TRBJ1-1,.,TRBV10-3
TGTGCCAGCAGCCAAGACTATAATGAAAAACTGTTTTTT,CASSQDYNEKLFF,.,TRBJ1-4,.,TRBV3-1/TRBV3-2
TGTGCCAGCAGCGGGACAGGGACATGGGAGACCCAGTACTTC,CASSGTGTWETQYF,TRBD1,TRBJ2-5,.,TRBV6-5
TGTGCCAGCAGCTTACTAGCGGACCCTACTATATCACCCCTCCACTTT,CASSLLADPTISPLHF,.,TRBJ1-6,.,TRBV7-2
TGTGCCATCAGTGGACAGGGGGGACGCGACTATGGCTACACCTTC,CAISGQGGRDYGYTF,TRBD1,TRBJ1-2,.,TRBV10-3
TGCGCCACCTCCCCGGGAGGGTCCGCAGATATCGGGCAGTTCTTC,CATSPGGSADIGQFF,TRBD2,TRBJ2-1,.,TRBV5-1
TGCAGCGTAGACAGGGATACTAGCACAGATACGCAGTATTTT,CSVDRDTSTDTQYF,TRBD1,TRBJ2-3,.,TRBV29-1
TGTGCCAGCAGGGACCTCGGACAGAGCTCTGGAAACACCATATATTTT,CASRDLGQSSGNTIYF,.,TRBJ1-3,.,TRBV3-1/TRBV3-2
TGTGCCAGTTCGACAGGAAGCTCTGGAAACACCATATATTTT,CASSTGSSGNTIYF,.,TRBJ1-3,.,TRBV6-5
TGCGCCAGCAGCTTGGGTACTGGTGGCTCTGGAAACACCATATATTTT,CASSLGTGGSGNTIYF,.,TRBJ1-3,.,TRBV5-1
TGTGCCAGTAGTCTCGGGATTGAGGGCACTGAAGCTTTCTTT,CASSLGIEGTEAFF,.,TRBJ1-1,.,TRBV19
TGCGCCAGCAGCTTGGATGGGGGCGGGCTATTAGGCTACACCTTC,CASSLDGGGLLGYTF,.,TRBJ1-2,.,TRBV5-1
TGCGCCAGGGCGGACAGAAAGGGCCAGCCCCAGCATTTT,CARADRKGQPQHF,.,TRBJ1-5,few,TRBV10-1
TGTGCCAGCAGCTTAGAGTCACAAATGGATGGCTACACCTTC,CASSLESQMDGYTF,.,TRBJ1-2,.,TRBV7-9
TGTGCCAGCAGCTTGGCGGACAGCGCGAACACCGGGGAGCTGTTTTTT,CASSLADSANTGELFF,.,TRBJ2-2,.,TRBV5-4
TGTGCCAGCAGTTACCAGCTAAACAGGGGGGGACTCAACACCGGGGAGCTGTTTTTT,CASSYQLNRGGLNTGELFF,.,TRBJ2-2,.,TRBV6-2/TRBV6-3
TGCGCCAGCAGCCAAGTATCAGGGACTCCGACCTACGAGCAGTACTTC,CASSQVSGTPTYEQYF,.,TRBJ2-7,.,TRBV4-1
TGTGCCAGCAGACCAGGGACAGGGGGCCATCAGCCCCAGCATTTT,CASRPGTGGHQPQHF,TRBD1,TRBJ1-5,.,TRBV6-5
TGTGCCAGCAGCGTCGGACAGAGCACAGATACGCAGTATTTT,CASSVGQSTDTQYF,.,TRBJ2-3,once,TRBV9
TGCGCCAGCAGCCAAGGACAGCGGGCGGATTATGGCTACACCTTC,CASSQGQRADYGYTF,.,TRBJ1-2,.,TRBV4-1
TGTGCCAGCAGTTATTACTCACAGGGCTACTATGGCTACACCTTC,CASSYYSQGYYGYTF,.,TRBJ1-2,.,TRBV6-5
TGTGCCGTTCAAAGGACTAGCGGTGACCACGAGCAGTACTTC,CAVQRTSGDHEQYF,TRBD2,TRBJ2-7,.,TRBV2
TGTGCCAGCAGCTCTGGCGGCCTGGATACGCAGTATTTT,CASSSGGLDTQYF,.,TRBJ2-3,.,TRBV5-4
TGTGCCAGCACCCAACTCAACCCGAACACTGAAGCTTTCTTT,CASTQLNPNTEAFF,.,TRBJ1-1,.,TRBV2
TGTGCCAGCAGCCCCGGGACAGGACAGACCAATCAGCCCCAGCATTTT,CASSPGTGQTNQPQHF,TRBD1,TRBJ1-5,.,TRBV9
TGTGCCAGCATGTCGTGGACAGGTGGGACCACTGAAGCTTTCTTT,CASMSWTGGTTEAFF,TRBD1,TRBJ1-1,few,TRBV27
TGTGCCAGCAGTTACTCTAGCAGGGTGGTGGGAGAAGCTTTCTTT,CASSYSSRVVGEAFF,.,TRBJ1-1,.,TRBV6-5
TGCGCCAGCAGCCAAGACTATACGAACAGGAACACTGAAGCTTTCTTT,CASSQDYTNRNTEAFF,.,TRBJ1-1,.,TRBV4-3
TGCGCCAGCAGCCCGGGACAGGGTGAATATGGCTACACCTTC,CASSPGQGEYGYTF,TRBD1,TRBJ1-2,.,TRBV5-1
TGTGCCAGCAACAGACATAATGAAAAACTGTTTTTT,CASNRHNEKLFF,.,TRBJ1-4,.,TRBV2
TGTGCCAGCAGTGGCACAGGATACTATGGCTACACCTTC,CASSGTGYYGYTF,.,TRBJ1-2,.,TRBV6-2/TRBV6-3
TGTGCCAGCTCCTCCCTGGGGACAGGGGGCACTGAAGCTTTCTTT,CASSSLGTGGTEAFF,TRBD1,TRBJ1-1,.,TRBV19
TGTGCCAGCAGAGGACCGGGACAGGGTGCGGGGGAGCAGTACTTC,CASRGPGQGAGEQYF,TRBD1,TRBJ2-7,.,TRBV28
TGCAGTGCTAGTCGGGGAGGGTTCACAGATACGCAGTATTTT,CSASRGGFTDTQYF,TRBD2,TRBJ2-3,.,TRBV20-1
TGTGCCAGCAGCTTAGGGGACAGGCCACAGTACAATGAGCAGTTCTTC,CASSLGDRPQYNEQFF,TRBD1,TRBJ2-1,.,TRBV7-6
TGTGCCACCAATGATGGGGGCCGGGATGGCTACACCTTC,CATNDGGRDGYTF,.,TRBJ1-2,.,TRBV24-1
TGCAGTGCTAGAGACGGGACTGAAGCTTTCTTT,CSARDGTEAFF,.,TRBJ1-1,.,TRBV20-1
TGTGCCAGCAGTTTACGCAGGTTGAACACTGAAGCTTTCTTT,CASSLRRLNTEAFF,.,TRBJ1-1,.,TRBV27
TGTGCCAGTAGTATACGACAGGGCCTCTCTGGAAACACCATATATTTT,CASSIRQGLSGNTIYF,TRBD1,TRBJ1-3,many,TRBV19
TGCGCCAGCAGCCAAAACTTCCGCTCCTACAATGAGCAGTTCTTC,CASSQNFRSYNEQFF,.,TRBJ2-1,.,TRBV4-3
TGTGCCACCGTCTCTAAAGGAAGGGGCGATCGCTACACCTTC,CATVSKGRGDRYTF,.,TRBJ1-2,.,TRBV19
TGCGCCAGCAGAGCTCGACAGGGAAACACTGAAGCTTTCTTT,CASRARQGNTEAFF,TRBD1,TRBJ1-1,.,TRBV5-1